This TCR beta chain was captured by sequencing in a study of Graves' ophthalmopathy and Graves' hyperthyroidism. The CDR3 extends over 15 amino acids. Trimming took off 1 base at V and 5 bases at J, with 14 bases between the two ends. Looked up from germline, CDR1 is SGHTA and CDR2 is FQGTGA. General study results and limits: In blood appeared most of the expanded thyroid clonotypes whose frequency exceeded 0.001.

Amplified TCR beta CDR3 regions were obtained using RNA transcripts as template. Second-round multiplex PCR followed a first-round RT-PCR using HTBI primers. TCRdb redid the calling of the multiplex PCR reads with MiXCR, one entry per CDR3 protein. Among roughly 220,000 distinct CDR3 sequences listed, around 45% were seen once. Clinical symptoms and serum thyroxine were used for diagnosis; TRAb, thyroid ultrasound and orbital computed tomography were also relied on. Someone took the PBMCs out of approximately 10 ml of fresh peripheral blood. This clonotype appeared a few times. No antigen is known for it.

The sequence was obtained from an adult man with Graves' ophthalmopathy. The chain has TRBV7-3 and TRBJ1-1; D possibly corresponds to TRBD1 (5 bases). The sample consisted of peripheral blood. The CDR3 DNA reads as TGTGCCAGCAGCTTAAACGGGGGTGCGATTACTGAAGCTTTCTTT. Its protein is CASSLNGGAITEAFF.